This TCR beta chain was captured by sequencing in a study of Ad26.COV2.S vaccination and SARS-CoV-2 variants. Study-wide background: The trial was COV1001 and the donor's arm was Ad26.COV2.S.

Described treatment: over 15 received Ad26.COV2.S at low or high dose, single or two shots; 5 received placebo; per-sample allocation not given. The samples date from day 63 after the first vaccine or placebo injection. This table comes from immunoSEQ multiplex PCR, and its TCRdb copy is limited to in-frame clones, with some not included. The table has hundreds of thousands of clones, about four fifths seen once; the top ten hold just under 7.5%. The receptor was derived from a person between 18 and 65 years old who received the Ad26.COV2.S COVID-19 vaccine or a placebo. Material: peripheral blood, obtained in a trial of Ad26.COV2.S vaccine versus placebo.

Written as DNA, the CDR3 is TGTGCCAGCTCACGAGGGTTTGATCAGCCCCAGCATTTT. This sequence encodes CASSRGFDQPQHF. V and J are TRBV18 and TRBJ1-5; D gene ambiguous. Germline values: CDR1 KGHSH, CDR2 LQKENI. CDR3 length equals 13 residues. V shed 4 bases and J shed 5 bases, with 9 bases lying between them.